The 25 T cell receptor beta chains in this list originate from one sample, sequenced in a study of blood T cell repertoires in COVID-19. Sequencing was performed with immunoSEQ multiplex PCR; in TCRdb, only in-frame clones are kept and a portion is missing. This sample has some 340,000 clones, with roughly 90% found just once. Sequenced sample: PBMCs or T cells enriched from blood (not recorded which). These receptor sequences come from a woman in her twenties or thirties who had been exposed to COVID-19.

The chain couples TRBV7-3 to TRBJ1-1; 8 nucleotides line up with TRBD1. J gave up 0 bases and V 4 bases, and 10 bases lay outside the gene matches. The CDR3 sequence is 17 residues long. The germline V gene encodes CDR1 SGHTA and CDR2 FQGTGA. DNA of the CDR3: TGTGCCAGCAGCTCCCGACAGGGGAAGGATATGAACACTGAAGCTTTCTTT. This translates into CASSSRQGKDMNTEAFF.

This clone has only one observation. This chain connects TRBV2 to TRBJ1-6; 10 bases fit TRBD1. The length of the CDR3 is 14 residues. Germline V gene data show CDR1 as SNHLY and CDR2 as FYNNEI. The V segment lost 7 bases and the J segment 6 bases; nucleotides outside the gene matches: 3. DNA for the CDR3: TGTGCCAGCACCTGGGACAGGGGTAATTCACCCCTCCACTTT. It translates to CASTWDRGNSPLHF.

This clone was seen only a few times. V gene TRBV29-1 combines with J gene TRBJ1-2, with TRBD1 identical over 8 bases. CDR1 SQVTM and CDR2 ANQGSEA come from the germline V gene. This CDR3 has 15 amino acids. V lost 2 bases and J lost 3; bases outside the gene matches: 8. CDR3 in amino acids: CSVEREIQGDYGYTF. CDR3 bases: TGCAGCGTTGAAAGGGAAATACAGGGGGACTATGGCTACACCTTC.

This rearrangement joins TRBV25-1 to TRBJ2-2; TRBD2 might be the D (6 bases). Germline CDR1 MGHDK, CDR2 SYGVNS. Trimming shortened V by 1 base and J by 6 bases, and 12 bases separated the two germline ends. The CDR3 sequence is 15 residues long. CDR3 sequence (DNA): TGTGCCAGCAGTGAATGGGGGGTAGCTCCCGGGGAGCTGTTTTTT. Residues: CASSEWGVAPGELFF.

The rearrangement uses TRBV27 and TRBJ1-6; D is possibly TRBD1 (6 bases). The germline V gene has CDR1 MNHEY and CDR2 SMNVEV (reference sequence). V lost 5 bases to trimming and J lost 4 bases, with 15 bases between them. The CDR3 spans 16 residues. The CDR3 region has the DNA TGTGCCAGCAGTCTGATTCCGGGACATTATAATTCACCCCTCCACTTT. It specifies CASSLIPGHYNSPLHF.

V is TRBV7-2 and J is TRBJ2-1; D might be TRBD1 (6 bases). The V and J ends lost 10 bases and 1 base respectively, with 14 bases between them. The CDR3 length is 14 residues. The germline gives CDR1 SGHTA, CDR2 FQGNSA. CDR3 in amino acids: CATSSQGSYNEQFF. CDR3 nucleotides: TGTGCCACCTCCTCCCAGGGGTCCTACAATGAGCAGTTCTTC.

This sequence joins TRBV30 and TRBJ1-5; 8 bases are a match to TRBD1. After removal of 5 bases from V and 6 bases from J, the junction contained 6 bases not matched to a gene. Germline CDR1 and CDR2: GTSNPN and SVGIG (reference sequence). The CDR3 consists of 13 residues. For the CDR3, the DNA is TGTGCCTGGGGTACAGGGGGACGTCAGCCCCAGCATTTT. It codes for CAWGTGGRQPQHF.

The genes are TRBV4-1 and TRBJ1-1; D gene uncertain. V was pared by 0 bases and J by 3 bases, with 20 bases between. This CDR3 spans 18 amino acids. Germline values: CDR1 MGHRA, CDR2 YSYEKL. The CDR3 DNA reads TGCGCCAGCAGCCAAGATCAGTTTCGTGGGGAGTTGGACACTGAAGCTTTCTTT. Its translation: CASSQDQFRGELDTEAFF.

The chain has TRBV20-1 and TRBJ2-7; D is undetermined. This CDR3 has 11 amino acids. The V and J ends lost 2 bases and 4 bases respectively, with 6 bases between them. Germline V gene sequence: CDR1 DFQATT, CDR2 SNEGSKA (reference sequence). The CDR3, as DNA: TGCAGTGCTAGACCTATTTACGAGCAGTACTTC. As protein: CSARPIYEQYF.

CDR3 sequence (DNA): TGTGCCAGGGGACAGGGTGGGAGCACAGATACGCAGTATTTT. Translation gives CARGQGGSTDTQYF. V is TRBV2 and J is TRBJ2-3; 9 bases fit TRBD1. Germline-derived CDR1 and CDR2 are SNHLY and FYNNEI. Trimming removed 9 bases from V and 0 bases from J; junction bases left unmatched: 4. There are 14 residues in the CDR3.

This chain joins TRBV18 and TRBJ1-1, with D tentatively TRBD1 (6 bases). V was pared by 5 bases and J by 1 base, with 14 bases between. Germline loops: CDR1 KGHSH, CDR2 LQKENI. CDR3 length: 15 amino acids. CDR3 in DNA: TGTGCCAGCTCAGCAGGGGTACGGGGGAACACTGAAGCTTTCTTT. Its protein is CASSAGVRGNTEAFF.

J is TRBJ1-1 and V is TRBV7-9; 7 bases line up with TRBD1. Losses at the gene ends were 2 bases for V and 8 bases for J; bases not matched to a gene: 8. The CDR3 is 14 amino acids. The germline CDR1 and CDR2 sequences are SEHNR and FQNEAQ (reference sequence). This CDR3 reads CASSLYISTGEAFF. In DNA, the CDR3 is TGTGCCAGCAGCTTATATATATCGACAGGGGAAGCTTTCTTT.

This rearrangement joins TRBV4-1 to TRBJ2-7, with TRBD2 identical over 12 bases. V trimming: 3 bases; J trimming: 5 bases; junction bases outside the gene matches: 8. Germline V gene sequence: CDR1 MGHRA, CDR2 YSYEKL. This CDR3 is 16 amino acids long. For the CDR3, the DNA is TGCGCCAGCAGCCACCGAGTGACTAGCGGGGGCAACGAGCAGTACTTC. Protein sequence: CASSHRVTSGGNEQYF.

The CDR3 DNA reads TGTGCCAGCAGCTTAGATGGGAGGCGAAATGAGCAGTTCTTC. The encoded protein is CASSLDGRRNEQFF. This chain connects TRBV11-3 to TRBJ2-1, with a weak D call TRBD2 (6 bases). Trimming left V 0 bases short and J 7 bases short, with 10 bases between. The CDR3 extends over 14 amino acids. Germline lookup yields CDR1 SGHNT and CDR2 YENEEA.

The chain recombines TRBV7-8 with TRBJ1-1; D is undetermined. Germline V gene sequence: CDR1 SGHVS, CDR2 FQNEAQ. V was shortened by 0 bases and J by 5 bases, with 7 bases between the two germline ends. The CDR3 is made up of 13 amino acids. Written as DNA, the CDR3 is TGTGCCAGCAGCTTAGCCCCCGTAACTGAAGCTTTCTTT. Translated, it gives CASSLAPVTEAFF.

This clone was seen ten or more times. The J gene is TRBJ1-2, the V gene TRBV7-8; TRBD1 matches at 8 bases. Unmatched junction bases numbered 11, after V lost 5 bases and J lost 0 bases. The CDR3 sequence is 17 residues long. Germline V lookup: CDR1 SGHVS, CDR2 FQNEAQ. The CDR3 region is CASSQSLGQGANYGYTF. CDR3 sequence (DNA): TGTGCCAGCAGCCAATCACTCGGACAGGGAGCTAACTATGGCTACACCTTC.

This clone was picked up a small number of times. This sequence joins TRBV5-1 and TRBJ1-1; TRBD1 aligns across 9 bases. This CDR3 is built from 15 residues. J gave up 0 bases and V 4 bases, and 4 bases lay outside the gene matches. CDR1 and CDR2 from the germline V gene are SGHRS and YFSETQ. CDR3 nucleotide sequence: TGCGCCAGCAGCCGGGGGACAGGGATGAACACTGAAGCTTTCTTT. Protein product: CASSRGTGMNTEAFF.

This chain connects TRBV10-3 to TRBJ2-3, with 9 nucleotides matching TRBD2. This CDR3 has 16 residues. CDR1 and CDR2 (germline): ENHRY, SYGVKD. The junction had 9 bases not matched to a gene; V was cut back by 8 bases and J by 0 bases. The CDR3 reads CAIREAGGSSTDTQYF. In DNA, the CDR3 is TGTGCCATCCGAGAAGCGGGGGGTTCTAGCACAGATACGCAGTATTTT.

The rearrangement joins TRBV20-1 to TRBJ2-7, with 9 bases fitting TRBD1. The CDR3 spans 17 residues. CDR1 is DFQATT and CDR2 is SNEGSKA in the germline V gene (reference sequence). Trimming cost V 3 bases and J 5 bases; bases outside gene matches: 17. The CDR3: CSASSETQNRQGDEQYF. The DNA of the CDR3 is TGCAGTGCTAGTTCCGAAACGCAAAACAGACAGGGGGACGAGCAGTACTTC.

The chain is built from TRBV18 and TRBJ2-1; 11 bases align to TRBD2. CDR3 size: 16 residues. Germline CDR1 is KGHSH and CDR2 is LQKENI. V shed 0 bases and J 6 bases; nucleotides not matched to a gene: 4. The CDR3 region is CASSPPLAGGPNEQFF. Written as DNA, the CDR3 is TGTGCCAGCTCACCACCTCTAGCGGGGGGACCCAATGAGCAGTTCTTC. Drawing the rest from reference TRBV18 and TRBJ2-1, the complete variable domain is NAGVMQNPRHLVRRRGQEARLRCSPMKGHSHVYWYRQLPEEGLKFMVYLQKENIIDESGMPKERFSAEFPKEGPSILRIQQVVRGDSAAYFCASSPPLAGGPNEQFFGPGTRLTVL.

The chain employs TRBV7-9 and TRBJ1-4; D ambiguous. The V and J ends lost 5 bases and 2 bases respectively, with 9 bases between them. Germline CDR1 is SEHNR and CDR2 is FQNEAQ (reference sequence). The CDR3 has 14 amino acids. The DNA of the CDR3 is TGTGCCAGCAGCGGAGGACCCACTAATGAAAAACTGTTTTTT. Protein product: CASSGGPTNEKLFF.

The J gene is TRBJ1-5, the V gene TRBV7-9, with D perhaps TRBD1 (6 bases). The CDR3 runs 11 residues. Germline CDR1 and CDR2: SEHNR and FQNEAQ (reference sequence). The CDR3 sequence is CASGEGQPQHF. The CDR3 DNA reads as TGTGCATCAGGGGAAGGTCAGCCCCAGCATTTT.

This rearrangement joins TRBV18 to TRBJ2-1; TRBD2 matches at 11 bases. Trimming at V came to 5 bases and at J to 7 bases, leaving 10 bases not matched to a gene. The CDR3 runs 16 residues. The germline CDR1 and CDR2 sequences are KGHSH and LQKENI. The DNA for the CDR3 is TGTGCCAGCTCATCATATAGCGGGGGGGCCTGGAATGAGCAGTTCTTC. This translates into CASSSYSGGAWNEQFF. Supplemented by reference TRBV18 and TRBJ2-1, the full variable domain reads NAGVMQNPRHLVRRRGQEARLRCSPMKGHSHVYWYRQLPEEGLKFMVYLQKENIIDESGMPKERFSAEFPKEGPSILRIQQVVRGDSAAYFCASSSYSGGAWNEQFFGPGTRLTVL.

Concerning this clone itself: Germline is not matched at one junction end, which may reflect a read error. V gene TRBV13 combines with J gene TRBJ1-2; the match to TRBD1 covers 7 bases. CDR3 length equals 15 residues. CDR1 PRHDT and CDR2 FYEKMQ come from the germline V gene (reference sequence). CDR3 nucleotides: TGTGCCAGCAGCCTAGGGACAGCTCAGGTCTATGGCTACACCTTC. Its translation is CASSLGTAQVYGYTF.

J is TRBJ1-2 and V is TRBV10-3; D is possibly TRBD1 (6 bases). Germline lookup yields CDR1 ENHRY and CDR2 SYGVKD. The CDR3 is made up of 14 amino acids. V was shortened by 4 bases and J by 0 bases, with 9 bases between the two germline ends. The DNA of the CDR3 is TGTGCCATCAGTGGGACAGATACTAACTATGGCTACACCTTC. Its protein product is CAISGTDTNYGYTF.